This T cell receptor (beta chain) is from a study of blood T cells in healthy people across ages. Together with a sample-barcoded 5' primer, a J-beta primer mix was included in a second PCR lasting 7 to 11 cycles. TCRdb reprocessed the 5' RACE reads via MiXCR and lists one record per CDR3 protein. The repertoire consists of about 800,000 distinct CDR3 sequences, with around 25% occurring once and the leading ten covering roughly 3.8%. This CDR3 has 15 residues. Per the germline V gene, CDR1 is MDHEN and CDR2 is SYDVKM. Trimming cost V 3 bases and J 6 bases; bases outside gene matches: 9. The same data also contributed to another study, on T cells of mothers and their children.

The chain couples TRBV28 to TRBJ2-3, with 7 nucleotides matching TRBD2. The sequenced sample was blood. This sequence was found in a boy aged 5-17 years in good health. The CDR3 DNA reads TGTGCCAGCAGTTTTCGGGGGGATGCACATGATACGCAGTATTTT. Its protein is CASSFRGDAHDTQYF.